This TCR beta chain is drawn from a study of identical twins. Study-level results: Some out-of-frame alpha sequences were shared by twins, and these showed excess low generation probability. Beta clonotypes that were abundant in cord blood contained fewer insertions, a pattern absent from memory repertoires.

Details on this clonotype: Its antigen is not known.

Template switching (which added a universal primer site) was used, and cDNA carried unique molecular identifiers. Each CDR3 protein is one row after TCRdb ran MiXCR on the 5' RACE reads. The profile shows about 280,000 distinct CDR3 sequences, roughly 8.6% of them singletons. These sequences were also reported in another study, on yellow fever vaccine responses in identical twins.

The receptor comes from a woman aged 18-29 years in good health. The source material was memory (CD45RO+) T cells sorted from blood.

The CDR3 loop reads CSARGGAGSSYNEQFF. Here the CDR3 DNA reads TGCAGTGCCCGGGGGGGGGCGGGGAGCTCCTACAATGAGCAGTTCTTC. The chain employs TRBV20-1 and TRBJ2-1; TRBD2 agrees at 8 bases. Trimming removed 6 bases from V and 0 bases from J; junction bases left unmatched: 10. The CDR3 contains 16 residues. The germline gives CDR1 DFQATT, CDR2 SNEGSKA (reference sequence).